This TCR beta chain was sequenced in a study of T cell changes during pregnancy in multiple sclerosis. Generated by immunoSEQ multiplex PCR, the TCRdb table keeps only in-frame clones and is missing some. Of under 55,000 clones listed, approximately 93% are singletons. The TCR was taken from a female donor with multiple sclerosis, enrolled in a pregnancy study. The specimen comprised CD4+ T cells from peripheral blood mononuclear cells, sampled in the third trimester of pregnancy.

The CDR3: CASSVTGGTEAFF. CDR3 DNA sequence: TGCGCCAGCAGCGTCACAGGCGGAACTGAAGCTTTCTTT. V usage is TRBV5-1 and J usage is TRBJ1-1, with D possibly matching TRBD1 (5 bases). The germline V and J ends were trimmed by 4 bases and 5 bases, with 12 bases remaining between them. CDR3 size: 13 residues. Germline assignment: CDR1 SGHRS and CDR2 YFSETQ.